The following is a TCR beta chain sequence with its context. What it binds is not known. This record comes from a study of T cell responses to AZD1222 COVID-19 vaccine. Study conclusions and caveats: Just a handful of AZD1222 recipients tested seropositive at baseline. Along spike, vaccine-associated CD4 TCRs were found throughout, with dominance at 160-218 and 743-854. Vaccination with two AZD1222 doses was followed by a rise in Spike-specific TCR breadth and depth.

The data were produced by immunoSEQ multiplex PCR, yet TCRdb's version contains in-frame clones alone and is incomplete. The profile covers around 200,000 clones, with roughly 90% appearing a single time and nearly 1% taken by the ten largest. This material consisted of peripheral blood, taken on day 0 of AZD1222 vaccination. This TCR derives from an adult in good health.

Here the CDR3 DNA reads TGCGCCAGCAGCGAAGCCCCCGACAGTCATTTGATCTATAATTCACCCCTCCACTTT. It yields the protein CASSEAPDSHLIYNSPLHF. The V gene is TRBV4-1, the J gene TRBJ1-6; tentative D call: TRBD1 (5 bases). The V gene lost 5 bases and the J gene lost 3 bases, with 23 bases spanning the gap. The germline gives CDR1 MGHRA, CDR2 YSYEKL. The CDR3 is made up of 19 amino acids.